What follows describes a single T cell receptor (beta chain). The antigen is not known. Samples were assayed with immunoSEQ v3.0 at survey level. Profiled with immunoSEQ multiplex PCR; TCRdb holds only in-frame clones, not every one. The sample contains about 15,000 clones, 81% of which appear only once. Donors each had at least one pre-ART PBMC sample and at least two post-ART ones. The data stem from a study of long-term antiretroviral therapy in people with HIV. The trim removed 2 bases at V and 2 bases at J, leaving 3 bases unmatched. This CDR3 is 15 amino acids long. CDR1 MRHNA and CDR2 SNTAGT come from the germline V gene. Study results and caveats: Clones with expansion before ART led the repertoire at all time points. HIV repertoires spanned tighter CDR3 length ranges than controls did. ART was followed by higher diversity that remained below transplant donor controls.

The V and J genes are TRBV6-4 and TRBJ2-3; TRBD2 agrees at 8 bases. The sample in question was unsorted PBMCs, obtained around 1.2 years before starting antiretroviral therapy. This TCR came from a man aged 25-40 years with HIV. Written as DNA, the CDR3 is TGTGCCAGCAGTGACCAAGCGGGGGTCACAGATACGCAGTATTTT. It encodes CASSDQAGVTDTQYF.